This is a list of T cell receptor beta chains from one sample in a study of blood T cell repertoires in COVID-19. TCRdb keeps only in-frame clones here, not all; method: immunoSEQ multiplex PCR. The sample has a few hundred thousand clones, approximately 80% seen once. Source material: PBMCs or T cells enriched from blood (not recorded which). The receptor source for this set is a woman aged 35 to 49 with acute COVID-19. The CDR3 runs from the conserved cysteine through the conserved F or W.

V: TRBV19; CDR3: CASSSSGIAGTYEQYF
V: TRBV9; CDR3: CASSTSGGARYEQFF
V: TRBV5-1; CDR3: CASSSRRTRWDTDTQYF
V: TRBV18; CDR3: CASSRTGQYNEQFF
V: TRBV7-9; CDR3: CASSLSGTASMNTEAFF
V: TRBV5-5; CDR3: CASSSIQGTNTEAFF
V: TRBV27; CDR3: CASSAHGTALITDTQYF
V: TRBV11-3; CDR3: CASSLGQLAGGPDTQYF
V: TRBV2; CDR3: CASYSDRGHEKLFF
V: TRBV18; CDR3: CASSPRPGGYNEQFF
V: TRBV4-3; CDR3: CASSQDASGRGEQFF
V: TRBV15; CDR3: CATSRDTTGRETQYF
V: TRBV11-3; CDR3: CASGPGWIANQDDYNEQFF
V: TRBV28; CDR3: CASSSGVFDEAFF
V: TRBV7-6; CDR3: CASSIDRGNTEAFF
V: TRBV29-1; CDR3: CSVILTQGSSYEQYF
V: TRBV5-4; CDR3: CASSLGTRAGELFF
V: TRBV5-1; CDR3: CASSLVVSGIYGYTF
V: TRBV7-2; CDR3: CASSPSGGVRTGELFF
V: TRBV6-1; CDR3: CASSETTRGGAQGQPQHF
V: TRBV28; CDR3: CASRGGRNQPQHF
V: TRBV3-1/TRBV3-2; CDR3: CASSQGPGRGVYNEQFF
V: TRBV5-6; CDR3: CASSWTDLNTEAFF
V: TRBV19; CDR3: CASSIVQNSYNEQFF